This T cell receptor beta chain was captured in a study of T cell responses to AZD1222 COVID-19 vaccine. Study context: Analyses pooled second doses at about 4 or about 12 weeks.

The V and J ends lost 3 bases and 11 bases respectively, with 10 bases between them. Germline CDR1 LGHNA, CDR2 YSLEER. This CDR3 spans 11 amino acids. As regards this clone: What it binds is unknown.

The study's findings and limits: At 160-218 and 743-854, vaccine-associated CD4 TCRs were dominant, and they spanned spike. Donors, mostly white British, included more females; clonal diversity was possibly underestimated.

The table came from immunoSEQ multiplex PCR; TCRdb's copy has only in-frame clones and leaves some out. The data contain fewer than 200,000 clones, less than 90% of them singletons. The material was peripheral blood, obtained on day 0 of AZD1222 vaccination. This TCR came from an adult in good health. The V and J genes are TRBV4-3 and TRBJ1-1, with D maybe TRBD1 (6 bases). This chain's CDR3 is CASSQGQWAFF. Written as DNA, the CDR3 is TGCGCCAGCAGCCAGGGACAATGGGCTTTCTTT.